This TCR beta chain was sequenced for a study of blood T cell repertoires in COVID-19. Study summary: Sites across the United States, Italy and Spain contributed samples from acute and convalescent COVID-19. The analysed material was cDNA or gDNA that came from T cells, B-cell-depleted T cells, or PBMCs.

As originally analysed: Amplification from reference gene primers served as the basis for estimated nucleated cell counts. Clones were sequenced by immunoSEQ multiplex PCR, and TCRdb holds only the in-frame ones, with some missing. That table supplies the V and J calls and clone size; D and trimming were determined from the DNA. The sample has 30,000 to 35,000 clones, 85% to 95% seen once. The CDR3 is 15 amino acids. In germline, CDR1 is SGHTS, CDR2 YDEGEE. The ends were cut back, 2 bases at V and 0 bases at J, with 8 bases in the middle. Specimen: peripheral blood. The chain has TRBV5-8 and TRBJ1-4; no firm D call. This TCR was sampled from a human donor in a cohort sampled during active COVID-19. CDR3 sequence: CASSLSVSTNEKLFF. CDR3 sequence (DNA): TGTGCCAGCAGCTTATCGGTCTCAACTAATGAAAAACTGTTTTTT.